What follows are 30 T cell receptor beta chains derived from one specimen sequenced in a study of regulatory T cells in long-lasting Graves disease. The time point is: persistent/refractory GD, antithyroid drugs over 5 years with positive TRAb. The TCR library used RNA extracted from PBMCs. Arm-PCR of CDR3 regions and iRepertoire HTBI primers were used to build TCR beta libraries. TCRdb re-called the multiplex PCR reads with MiXCR, one entry per CDR3 protein. The table includes hundreds of thousands of distinct CDR3 sequences, around a fifth detected once. This sample comprised peripheral blood mononuclear cells (PBMCs), obtained when the disease was refractory, from a patient treated with antithyroid drugs. These receptors originate from a female donor with Graves disease.

The chain uses TRBV20-1 and TRBJ2-7; either TRBD1 or TRBD2 may fit D (5 bases each). CDR1 is DFQATT, CDR2 SNEGSKA, per germline (reference sequence). Trimming removed 5 bases from V and 7 bases from J, with 21 bases in between. There are 14 residues in the CDR3. The CDR3 sequence: CSAPQTRGEVEQYF. The CDR3 nucleotides are TGCAGTGCTCCTCAGACAAGGGGAGAGGTAGAGCAGTACTTC.

This clonotype was observed many times. V is TRBV6-5 and J is TRBJ1-1; D gene ambiguous. The ends were cut back, 2 bases at V and 6 bases at J, with 7 bases in the middle. In germline, CDR1 is MNHEY, CDR2 SVGAGI. The CDR3 has 12 amino acids. This CDR3 is CASSYKGSEAFF. The CDR3, as DNA: TGTGCCAGCAGTTACAAGGGTTCTGAAGCTTTCTTT.

The rearrangement links TRBV28 to TRBJ1-5, with D possibly being TRBD1 (6 bases). Germline loops: CDR1 MDHEN, CDR2 SYDVKM. The germline V and J ends were trimmed by 5 bases and 0 bases, with 17 bases remaining between them. This CDR3 has 17 amino acids. CDR3 loop: CASSNPGQHYSNQPQHF. In DNA, the CDR3 is TGTGCCAGCAGTAACCCCGGACAGCATTATAGCAATCAGCCCCAGCATTTT. Filled out from reference TRBV28 and TRBJ1-5, the complete variable domain reads DVKVTQSSRYLVKRTGEKVFLECVQDMDHENMFWYRQDPGLGLRLIYFSYDVKMKEKGDIPEGYSVSREKKERFSLILESASTNQTSMYLCASSNPGQHYSNQPQHFGDGTRLSIL.

The chain carries TRBV18 and TRBJ1-4, with a weak D call TRBD1 (5 bases). CDR3 length: 16 amino acids. Trimming stripped 0 bases from V and 4 bases from J, with 12 bases between. From germline, CDR1 is KGHSH and CDR2 LQKENI. CDR3 protein: CASSPPGWDHNEKLFF. CDR3 bases: TGTGCCAGCTCACCACCGGGTTGGGACCATAATGAAAAACTGTTTTTT.

This clonotype appeared many times. The chain uses TRBV28 and TRBJ1-5; a weak D match, TRBD1 (6 bases). V lost 11 bases, J lost 4 bases, and 21 bases lay in between. This CDR3 spans 15 amino acids. From germline, CDR1 is MDHEN and CDR2 SYDVKM. In DNA form, the CDR3 reads TGTGCCGCGAGTTTAGGTGGGGGGCTGAATCAGCCCCAGCATTTT. Translated, it gives CAASLGGGLNQPQHF.

V and J are TRBV20-1 and TRBJ1-1; 11 bases are a match to TRBD1. V lost 1 base, J lost 5 bases, and 12 bases stayed unmatched. The CDR3 runs to 17 residues. Germline CDR1 DFQATT, CDR2 SNEGSKA (reference sequence). The CDR3 DNA follows: TGCAGTGCTAGAGTTGGGGACAGGGGGTACAAATGGACTGAAGCTTTCTTT. Translating it yields CSARVGDRGYKWTEAFF.

This clonotype was found once. Mismatch with germline at one junction end may stem from a read error. The rearrangement links TRBV7-8 to TRBJ1-2; TRBD1 might be the D (6 bases). This CDR3 spans 15 amino acids. Germline CDR1 is SGHVS and CDR2 is FQNEAQ. The DNA for the CDR3 is TGTCCCAGCAGCTCCCTGGCGACAGGCAACTATGGCTACACCTTC. The encoded protein is CPSSSLATGNYGYTF.

Remarks on this clonotype: A much larger clone sits a single nucleotide away, making a read error possible. The chain uses TRBV11-2 and TRBJ2-7, with D possibly matching TRBD1 (6 bases). Germline CDR1 is SGHAT and CDR2 is FQNNGV. This CDR3 has 15 amino acids. Trimming stripped 5 bases from V and 11 bases from J, with 25 bases between. The CDR3 nucleotides read TGTGCCAGCAGCGGCGGTAACAGGGATTCAATAAGGGAGTACTTC. Protein: CASSGGNRDSIREYF.

V gene TRBV11-2 combines with J gene TRBJ2-3; unclear D gene. Trimming took off 0 bases at V and 2 bases at J, with 9 bases between the two ends. Germline V gives CDR1 SGHAT, CDR2 FQNNGV. There are 15 residues in the CDR3. CDR3 in amino acids: CASSLDRQVTDTQYF. CDR3 sequence (DNA): TGTGCCAGCAGCTTAGATCGCCAGGTCACAGATACGCAGTATTTT.

This clonotype has at least ten counts. This chain uses TRBV6-5 with TRBJ2-7, with D tentatively TRBD1 (5 bases). CDR1 is MNHEY and CDR2 is SVGAGI in the germline V gene. The CDR3 has 15 amino acids. Trimming cost V 0 bases and J 2 bases, with 11 bases left between them. CDR3 sequence (DNA): TGTGCCAGCAGTTACTCGCAATGGACAACCTACGAGCAGTACTTC. Amino acids: CASSYSQWTTYEQYF.

Concerning this clonotype: This sequence may be a read error, since a much larger clone differs from it by one base. This chain connects TRBV12-3 or TRBV12-4 to TRBJ2-5; TRBD1 or TRBD2 may be the D gene (6 bases each). Trimming left V 5 bases short and J 2 bases short, with 21 bases between. CDR3 length equals 17 residues. This chain's CDR3 is CASSRRVGGQKQETQYF. CDR3 DNA: TGTGCCAGCAGTCGAAGGGTGGGGGGCCAAAAGCAAGAGACCCAGTACTTC.

This clonotype was seen at least ten times. The rearrangement links TRBV11-2 to TRBJ2-5, with D possibly called TRBD1 or TRBD2 (5 bases each). Between the trimmed V and J ends, which lost 0 bases and 1 base, there was a span of 12 bases. The CDR3 length is 16 residues. Germline V gives CDR1 SGHAT, CDR2 FQNNGV. The CDR3 spells CASSLDQRGIQETQYF. CDR3 in DNA: TGTGCCAGCAGCTTAGATCAGAGGGGTATCCAAGAGACCCAGTACTTC.

The rearrangement uses TRBV25-1 and TRBJ1-5; D is possibly TRBD1 (5 bases). V was trimmed by 3 bases and J by 7 bases, leaving 13 bases between them. In germline, CDR1 is MGHDK, CDR2 SYGVNS. The CDR3 has 14 amino acids. The chain's CDR3 is CASSDSEGEQPQHF. In nucleotides, the CDR3 is TGTGCCAGCAGTGACTCAGAAGGGGAACAGCCCCAGCATTTT.

The chain has TRBV7-8 and TRBJ2-2; possibly TRBD1 or TRBD2 for D (6 bases each). The germline V gene encodes CDR1 SGHVS and CDR2 FQNEAQ. The CDR3 is made up of 15 amino acids. V lost 3 bases and J 1 base, leaving 9 bases between the germline ends. For the CDR3, the DNA is TGTGCCAGCAGCTTTAGGGGGGTGAACACCGGGGAGCTGTTTTTT. Its translation: CASSFRGVNTGELFF.

This clonotype has ten or more counts. The chain has TRBV7-9 and TRBJ2-2, with 12 bases fitting TRBD2. Germline assignment: CDR1 SEHNR and CDR2 FQNEAQ (reference sequence). Trimming at V came to 5 bases and at J to 6 bases, leaving 4 bases not matched to a gene. This CDR3 region has 15 residues. CDR3 in amino acids: CASSTLAGGSGELFF. The CDR3 DNA is TGTGCCAGCAGCACACTAGCGGGAGGATCCGGGGAGCTGTTTTTT.

This clonotype was detected a few times. The chain uses TRBV13 and TRBJ2-7; D is possibly TRBD1 or TRBD2 (5 bases each). This CDR3 contains 14 residues. V was shortened by 5 bases and J by 2 bases, with 13 bases between the two germline ends. Germline CDR1 and CDR2: PRHDT and FYEKMQ (reference sequence). CDR3 sequence: CASSTRDGTYEQYF. DNA for the CDR3: TGTGCCAGCAGCACAAGGGACGGAACCTACGAGCAGTACTTC.

This clonotype has ten or more counts. The rearrangement joins TRBV28 to TRBJ2-5; D is perhaps TRBD1 (5 bases). Per the germline V gene, CDR1 is MDHEN and CDR2 is SYDVKM. The CDR3 is 14 amino acids. Trimming removed 2 bases from V and 5 bases from J, with 12 bases in between. CDR3 region: CASSLRQGVETQYF. The CDR3 nucleotides are TGTGCCAGCAGTTTACGGCAGGGCGTGGAGACCCAGTACTTC. Drawing the rest from reference TRBV28 and TRBJ2-5, the complete variable domain is DVKVTQSSRYLVKRTGEKVFLECVQDMDHENMFWYRQDPGLGLRLIYFSYDVKMKEKGDIPEGYSVSREKKERFSLILESASTNQTSMYLCASSLRQGVETQYFGPGTRLLVL.

This chain joins TRBV29-1 and TRBJ1-2, with D unresolved. Trimming removed 0 bases from V and 0 bases from J, with 11 bases in between. The CDR3 extends over 15 amino acids. The germline V gene encodes CDR1 SQVTM and CDR2 ANQGSEA. CDR3 DNA: TGCAGCGTTGAAGATCAGGTCAGACCTAACTATGGCTACACCTTC. Amino acid sequence: CSVEDQVRPNYGYTF.

The V and J genes are TRBV12-3 or TRBV12-4 and TRBJ1-2; 9 nucleotides align to TRBD1. Trimming took 6 bases from V and 7 from J; bases not matched to a gene: 9. The CDR3 runs 14 residues. CDR3 DNA sequence: TGTGCCAGCAGCCCTGGACAGGGGATGGGTGGCTACACCTTC. The encoded protein is CASSPGQGMGGYTF.

This clonotype was detected ten times or more. The chain combines TRBV20-1 with TRBJ2-5; D call uncertain. CDR3 length equals 10 residues. The germline V and J ends were trimmed by 4 bases and 2 bases, with 2 bases remaining between them. From germline, CDR1 is DFQATT and CDR2 SNEGSKA (reference sequence). In DNA form, the CDR3 reads TGCAGTGCTATACAAGAGACCCAGTACTTC. As protein: CSAIQETQYF.

The table lists this clonotype with a few counts. The chain joins TRBV6-2 or TRBV6-3 to TRBJ2-7; a weak D match, TRBD2 (6 bases). This CDR3 has 15 residues. The V and J ends lost 7 bases and 3 bases respectively, with 19 bases between them. Germline-derived CDR1 and CDR2 are MNHEY and SVGEGT. CDR3 protein: CASTTGVAALYEQYF. CDR3 DNA sequence: TGTGCCAGCACGACGGGGGTAGCGGCCCTCTACGAGCAGTACTTC.

At least ten counts were recorded for this clonotype. The chain has TRBV28 and TRBJ2-7; possibly TRBD2 for D (6 bases). The CDR3 has 13 amino acids. Trimming shortened V by 5 bases and J by 3 bases, and 11 bases separated the two germline ends. CDR1 and CDR2 from the germline V gene are MDHEN and SYDVKM. CDR3 amino acids: CASSSGGLYEQYF. The DNA for the CDR3 is TGTGCCAGCAGTAGCGGAGGGCTCTACGAGCAGTACTTC.

The rearrangement uses TRBV4-2 and TRBJ2-3; 7 bases fit TRBD2. V lost 2 bases to trimming and J lost 6 bases; unmatched junction nucleotides: 2. There are 13 residues in the CDR3. Germline loops: CDR1 LGHNA, CDR2 YNFKEQ. CDR3 residues: CASSQWGGDTQYF. The CDR3 DNA is TGTGCCAGCAGCCAATGGGGAGGGGATACGCAGTATTTT.

This clonotype was observed many times. The chain employs TRBV2 and TRBJ2-7, with 10 nucleotides matching TRBD1. The junction had 5 bases not matched to a gene; V was cut back by 1 base and J by 2 bases. The CDR3 contains 16 residues. Germline V gives CDR1 SNHLY, CDR2 FYNNEI. The DNA of the CDR3 is TGTGCCAGCAGTGAAGACTCCGGACAGGGGGCCTACGAGCAGTACTTC. It translates to CASSEDSGQGAYEQYF.

The chain combines TRBV6-2 or TRBV6-3 with TRBJ2-7; D gene uncertain. Per germline, CDR1 MNHEY and CDR2 SVGEGT. The V and J ends lost 0 bases and 1 base respectively, with 7 bases between them. The CDR3 is made up of 14 amino acids. The CDR3 sequence is CASSYSGRSYEQYF. The CDR3 coding sequence is TGTGCCAGCAGTTACTCGGGCAGATCCTACGAGCAGTACTTC.

This clonotype was seen many times. The chain uses TRBV12-3 or TRBV12-4 and TRBJ1-1, with D maybe TRBD1 (6 bases). Trimming left V 1 base short and J 4 bases short, with 10 bases between. The CDR3 has 14 amino acids. The CDR3 reads CASSLDRVSTEAFF. CDR3 coding DNA: TGTGCCAGCAGTTTAGACAGGGTGAGCACTGAAGCTTTCTTT.

The sample holds a few counts of this clonotype. The chain combines TRBV6-9 with TRBJ2-7; weak D call: TRBD1 (7 bases). Germline V lookup: CDR1 MNHGY, CDR2 SVAAGI. The CDR3 contains 14 residues. The V and J ends lost 3 bases and 4 bases respectively, with 13 bases between them. The CDR3 protein is CASSYQGGVYEQYF. The DNA for the CDR3 is TGTGCCAGCAGTTACCAGGGGGGAGTTTACGAGCAGTACTTC.

The chain is built from TRBV29-1 and TRBJ2-7; tentatively, D is TRBD1 (6 bases). V gave up 2 bases and J gave up 2 bases, with 13 bases separating them. The CDR3 runs to 14 residues. In germline, CDR1 is SQVTM, CDR2 ANQGSEA. For the CDR3, the DNA is TGCAGCGTTGAAAACCCGGGACATCCCTACGAGCAGTACTTC. Translation: CSVENPGHPYEQYF.

The chain uses TRBV7-2 and TRBJ2-5; the match to TRBD2 covers 7 bases. Germline V lookup: CDR1 SGHTA, CDR2 FQGNSA. Trimming cost V 5 bases and J 4 bases; bases outside gene matches: 10. This CDR3 has 15 residues. The CDR3 reads CASSPQVGGGETQYF. CDR3 nucleotide sequence: TGTGCCAGCAGCCCCCAAGTGGGGGGGGGAGAGACCCAGTACTTC. The whole variable domain, filled in from reference TRBV7-2 and TRBJ2-5, reads GAGVSQSPSNKVTEKGKDVELRCDPISGHTALYWYRQSLGQGLEFLIYFQGNSAPDKSGLPSDRFSAERTGGSVSTLTIQRTQQEDSAVYLCASSPQVGGGETQYFGPGTRLLVL.

This clonotype was counted many times. V and J are TRBV13 and TRBJ2-7, with D perhaps matching TRBD2 (5 bases). V was trimmed by 5 bases and J by 2 bases, leaving 13 bases between them. This CDR3 has 14 residues. Germline CDR1 and CDR2: PRHDT and FYEKMQ (reference sequence). The CDR3 here is CASSTTRSTYEQYF. The CDR3 DNA reads as TGTGCCAGCAGCACAACTAGGAGTACCTACGAGCAGTACTTC. Combining the CDR3 with reference TRBV13 and TRBJ2-7 gives the whole variable domain AAGVIQSPRHLIKEKRETATLKCYPIPRHDTVYWYQQGPGQDPQFLISFYEKMQSDKGSIPDRFSAQQFSDYHSELNMSSLELGDSALYFCASSTTRSTYEQYFGPGTRLTVT.